A single T cell receptor (beta chain) is shown here with its context. Its target is unknown. This entry comes from a study of blood T cells in healthy people across ages. General study results and limits: Per million T cells, the diversity of TCR beta decreased roughly linearly as age advanced. Long-lived donors carried more naive CD4+ cells and greater diversity than aged donors. Across samples, TCR beta diversity tracked strongly with naive T cell percentage.

Each sample used at least 6.5 million PBMCs. CDR3 length equals 14 residues. Germline-derived CDR1 and CDR2 are MDHEN and SYDVKM. Trimming left V 10 bases short and J 2 bases short, with 15 bases between. Combining a sample-barcoded 5' primer with a J-beta primer mix, a second PCR ran for about 7 to 11 cycles. TCRdb redid the calling of the 5' RACE reads with MiXCR, one entry per CDR3 protein. In the table there are about 600,000 distinct CDR3 sequences, 45% to 55% of which are singletons. The genes are TRBV28 and TRBJ2-1; TRBD2 might be the D (6 bases). This clonotype was obtained from a man older than 75 in good health. The sample consisted of blood. DNA for the CDR3: TGTGCCACCGTAGCGGCCACCCCCTACAATGAGCAGTTCTTC. Amino acids: CATVAATPYNEQFF.